One and the same sample provided the 28 T cell receptor beta chains below, sequenced in a study of T cell clonotyping in hematopoietic cell transplantation. The method was immunoSEQ multiplex PCR; TCRdb's version includes in-frame clones alone and lacks a portion of them. The sample records some 9,600 clones, 45% to 55% being singletons. Source: peripheral blood mononuclear cells, taken 100 days after allogeneic stem cell transplant. The receptors stem from a female patient aged 50-59 years who had an allogeneic stem cell transplant from an unrelated donor, so the T cells may come from the graft donor. Some clones in this sample may be carry-over from other donors' samples.

This clone has just one count. This sequence joins TRBV25-1 and TRBJ2-7; D uncertain. The CDR3 contains 14 residues. V lost 3 bases, J lost 3 bases, and 12 bases lay in between. Per the germline V gene, CDR1 is MGHDK and CDR2 is SYGVNS. CDR3 coding DNA: TGTGCCAGCAGTGACCCGGGCACTATCTACGAGCAGTACTTC. It specifies CASSDPGTIYEQYF.

In DNA, the CDR3 is TGTGCCAGCAGCGTAGCGACAGGGGGCCTGTACGAGCAGTACTTC. Translation gives CASSVATGGLYEQYF. V usage is TRBV9 and J usage is TRBJ2-7; 10 positions match TRBD1. Germline CDR1 SGDLS, CDR2 YYNGEE. CDR3 size: 15 residues. Trimming removed 0 bases from V and 4 bases from J; junction bases left unmatched: 4.

The rearrangement uses TRBV29-1 and TRBJ2-7; possible D gene TRBD2, 5 bases. Trimming took 7 bases from V and 3 from J, leaving 13 bases between them. This CDR3 contains 12 residues. Germline V gives CDR1 SQVTM, CDR2 ANQGSEA. The CDR3 loop reads CSARNSVYEQYF. As DNA, the CDR3 is TGCAGCGCCCGGAATAGCGTCTACGAGCAGTACTTC.

CDR3 in DNA: TGTGCCAGCAGTCCTGGGACAGCCATTGGGAACACTGAAGCTTTCTTT. It codes for CASSPGTAIGNTEAFF. This chain links TRBV27 with TRBJ1-1, with 7 bases lining up with TRBD1. Germline assignment: CDR1 MNHEY and CDR2 SMNVEV (reference sequence). After removal of 5 bases from V and 1 base from J, the junction contained 10 bases not matched to a gene. The CDR3 consists of 16 residues.

This clone was detected only a few times. The CDR3 loop is CASSYPGTEVETQYF. DNA for the CDR3: TGTGCCAGCAGCTACCCCGGGACAGAAGTGGAGACCCAGTACTTC. The chain links TRBV7-2 to TRBJ2-5, with 7 nucleotides matching TRBD1. The CDR3 is 15 amino acids. V dropped 4 bases and J dropped 5; count of bases not matched to a gene: 10. Germline CDR1 reads SGHTA; CDR2 reads FQGNSA.

V gene TRBV2 combines with J gene TRBJ2-6, with 7 bases aligning to TRBD1. Germline V CDR1 and CDR2: SNHLY, FYNNEI. CDR3 size: 13 residues. CDR3 nucleotide sequence: TGTGCTCGACAGGGCTCTGGGGCCAACGTCCTGACTTTC. It yields the protein CARQGSGANVLTF. Drawing the rest from reference TRBV2 and TRBJ2-6, the complete variable domain is EPEVTQTPSHQVTQMGQEVILRCVPISNHLYFYWYRQILGQKVEFLVSFYNNEISEKSEIFDDQFSVERPDGSNFTLKIRSTKLEDSAMYFCARQGSGANVLTFGAGSRLTVL.

This clone was counted a few times. The gene calls are TRBV28 and TRBJ2-5; 8 bases fit TRBD1. Germline V gives CDR1 MDHEN, CDR2 SYDVKM. V trimming: 5 bases; J trimming: 5 bases; junction bases outside the gene matches: 7. The CDR3 runs to 14 residues. This chain's CDR3 is CASSARQGAETQYF. The DNA of the CDR3 is TGTGCCAGCAGTGCCCGGCAGGGGGCTGAGACCCAGTACTTC. Full variable domain (outside the CDR3, taken from reference TRBV28 and TRBJ2-5): DVKVTQSSRYLVKRTGEKVFLECVQDMDHENMFWYRQDPGLGLRLIYFSYDVKMKEKGDIPEGYSVSREKKERFSLILESASTNQTSMYLCASSARQGAETQYFGPGTRLLVL.

This chain connects TRBV6-5 to TRBJ2-1; D might be TRBD1 (7 bases). Trimming took off 2 bases at V and 15 bases at J, with 17 bases between the two ends. This CDR3 is built from 13 residues. Germline V lookup: CDR1 MNHEY, CDR2 SVGAGI. As DNA, the CDR3 is TGTGCCAGCAGTTACAGACAGGGAGGCAACGGGTTCTTC. Residues: CASSYRQGGNGFF.

The chain is built from TRBV4-3 and TRBJ2-1; TRBD1 or TRBD2 may be the D gene (5 bases each). CDR3 length equals 17 residues. V lost 0 bases and J lost 6, with 18 bases in between. Germline V gene lookup returns CDR1 LGHNA and CDR2 YSLEER. CDR3 coding DNA: TGCGCCAGCAGCCAAGATCTGGGGCTAGGCAGCGGCAATGAGCAGTTCTTC. Its protein product is CASSQDLGLGSGNEQFF.

This clone was seen more than once but under ten times. The V and J genes are TRBV6-1 and TRBJ1-1; D is possibly TRBD1 (6 bases). V shed 6 bases and J shed 10 bases, with 12 bases lying between them. The CDR3 has 11 residues. CDR1 and CDR2 (germline): MNHNS, SASEGT. Written as DNA, the CDR3 is TGTGCCAGCAGGGGGGGGCTCTCAGCTTTCTTT. Encoded protein: CASRGGLSAFF.

Concerning this clone itself: One end of the junction does not line up with germline, which may come from a read error. The chain uses TRBV29-1 and TRBJ1-1, with a possible D match to TRBD1 (6 bases). The CDR3 has 12 residues. Germline lookup yields CDR1 SQVTM and CDR2 ANQGSEA. The CDR3 coding sequence is TGCAGCGTGGTCGCCTGGGACACTGAGGCTTTCTTT. Its translation is CSVVAWDTEAFF.

The chain is built from TRBV30 and TRBJ2-7; D tentatively reads TRBD1 or TRBD2 (6 bases each). V lost 3 bases to trimming and J lost 7 bases, with 22 bases between them. The CDR3 extends over 15 amino acids. The germline CDR1 and CDR2 sequences are GTSNPN and SVGIG (reference sequence). CDR3: CAWSRSGALRSEQYF. The DNA of the CDR3 is TGTGCCTGGAGCCGCTCGGGGGCCCTAAGAAGTGAGCAGTACTTC.

J is TRBJ2-3 and V is TRBV30; 7 nucleotides agree with TRBD1. Germline CDR1 reads GTSNPN; CDR2 reads SVGIG (reference sequence). CDR3 size: 13 residues. V shed 4 bases and J 1 base; nucleotides not matched to a gene: 2. In DNA form, the CDR3 reads TGTGCCTGGAATACAGGGGGCACAGATACGCAGTATTTT. Residues: CAWNTGGTDTQYF.

This chain joins TRBV19 and TRBJ2-7, with D possibly being TRBD1 (6 bases). Germline CDR1 and CDR2: LNHDA and SQIVND (reference sequence). Trimming removed 2 bases at V and 5 bases at J, with 10 bases between. The CDR3 is 13 residues long. This CDR3 reads CASSILQGDEQYF. The CDR3, as DNA: TGTGCCAGTAGTATATTACAGGGCGACGAGCAGTACTTC. Filled out from reference TRBV19 and TRBJ2-7, the complete variable domain reads DGGITQSPKYLFRKEGQNVTLSCEQNLNHDAMYWYRQDPGQGLRLIYYSQIVNDFQKGDIAEGYSVSREKKESFPLTVTSAQKNPTAFYLCASSILQGDEQYFGPGTRLTVT.

The gene calls are TRBV6-5 and TRBJ1-2; D remains unclear. The CDR3 extends over 15 amino acids. Trimming stripped 8 bases from V and 0 bases from J, with 16 bases between. The germline V gene has CDR1 MNHEY and CDR2 SVGAGI. The CDR3 reads CASRSNHGTNYGYTF. The CDR3 DNA sequence: TGTGCCAGCCGCTCAAATCACGGAACTAACTATGGCTACACCTTC.

The sample holds a few counts of this clone. The chain is built from TRBV6-5 and TRBJ1-1; the D gene is possibly TRBD1 (6 bases). This CDR3 spans 13 amino acids. Germline V gives CDR1 MNHEY, CDR2 SVGAGI. V gave up 6 bases and J gave up 6 bases, with 14 bases separating them. The CDR3 loop is CASSYGTQSEAFF. CDR3 coding DNA: TGTGCCAGCAGCTACGGGACACAATCTGAAGCTTTCTTT.

V is TRBV29-1 and J is TRBJ1-2; weak D call: TRBD1 (6 bases). V was trimmed by 6 bases and J by 2 bases, leaving 16 bases between them. The germline CDR1 and CDR2 sequences are SQVTM and ANQGSEA. CDR3 length equals 14 residues. The CDR3 is CSVTQAGANYGYTF. The CDR3 DNA follows: TGCAGCGTGACCCAGGCAGGGGCAAACTATGGCTACACCTTC.

This clone was found a few times. This sequence joins TRBV6-5 and TRBJ2-5; D is uncertain. CDR3 length equals 15 residues. V shed 2 bases and J shed 4 bases, with 14 bases lying between them. CDR1 MNHEY and CDR2 SVGAGI come from the germline V gene. CDR3 amino acids: CASSYDSGQPETQYF. The DNA of the CDR3 is TGTGCCAGCAGTTACGACTCGGGTCAACCAGAGACCCAGTACTTC.

The chain carries TRBV25-1 and TRBJ2-5; D is unclear. The germline gives CDR1 MGHDK, CDR2 SYGVNS. The CDR3 has 9 amino acids. CDR3 amino acids: CAVGETQYF. In nucleotides, the CDR3 is TGTGCGGTGGGAGAGACCCAGTACTTC.

CDR3 protein: CSVEDGLESDTQYF. CDR3 sequence (DNA): TGCAGCGTTGAAGACGGACTAGAGTCAGATACGCAGTATTTT. The J gene is TRBJ2-3, the V gene TRBV29-1, with 7 bases lining up with TRBD2. With V trimmed by 0 bases and J by 4 bases, 4 bases remained unmatched. Germline values: CDR1 SQVTM, CDR2 ANQGSEA. The length of the CDR3 is 14 residues.

DNA for the CDR3: TGCAGCGTAGGGAGAGAGACCCAGTACTTC. This gives the protein CSVGRETQYF. The J gene is TRBJ2-5, the V gene TRBV29-1; D may be TRBD2 (5 bases). Germline V gene data show CDR1 as SQVTM and CDR2 as ANQGSEA. There are 10 residues in the CDR3. Trimming shortened V by 6 bases and J by 4 bases, and 6 bases separated the two germline ends.

This clone has only a few counts. Mismatch with germline at one junction end may stem from a read error. The V gene is TRBV2, the J gene TRBJ2-7; 7 bases line up with TRBD2. The CDR3 runs to 15 residues. Germline-derived CDR1 and CDR2 are SNHLY and FYNNEI. CDR3: CASSEVAGFSYEQYF. CDR3 DNA sequence: TGCGCCAGCAGTGAAGTAGCGGGCTTCTCCTACGAGCAGTACTTC.

CDR3 loop: CASSLMASGGVYEQYF. DNA for the CDR3: TGCGCCAGCAGCCTAATGGCTAGCGGGGGGGTCTACGAGCAGTACTTC. The rearrangement uses TRBV4-1 and TRBJ2-7, with 12 bases aligning to TRBD2. V lost 4 bases to trimming and J lost 3 bases; unmatched junction nucleotides: 7. The V gene's germline CDR1 is MGHRA and CDR2 YSYEKL. The CDR3 totals 16 residues.

The chain recombines TRBV5-6 with TRBJ2-7; tentatively, D is TRBD1 (6 bases). CDR3 size: 12 residues. Germline CDR1 and CDR2: SGHDT and YYEEEE. The V end was cut by 1 base, the J end by 5 bases, with 7 bases between. This CDR3 is CASSLTGNEQYF. The CDR3 DNA reads as TGTGCCAGCAGCTTGACAGGGAACGAGCAGTACTTC.

This chain uses TRBV30 with TRBJ2-3, with 7 bases matching TRBD2. With 0 bases clipped from V and 0 bases from J, the junction kept 6 bases outside the gene matches. Germline CDR1 GTSNPN, CDR2 SVGIG (reference sequence). The length of the CDR3 is 16 residues. CDR3 in DNA: TGTGCCTGGAGTGTATGGGCGGGAGCAAGCACAGATACGCAGTATTTT. The encoded protein is CAWSVWAGASTDTQYF. The variable domain in full, completed from reference TRBV30 and TRBJ2-3, reads SQTIHQWPATLVQPVGSPLSLECTVEGTSNPNLYWYRQAAGRGLQLLFYSVGIGQISSEVPQNLSASRPQDRQFILSSKKLLLSDSGFYLCAWSVWAGASTDTQYFGPGTRLTVL.

The V gene is TRBV30, the J gene TRBJ1-1; TRBD1 matches at 7 bases. Looked up from germline, CDR1 is GTSNPN and CDR2 is SVGIG (reference sequence). The V and J ends lost 3 bases and 1 base, in that order; junction bases with no gene match: 8. The CDR3 extends over 15 amino acids. The CDR3: CAWSRTGTENTEAFF. Here the CDR3 DNA reads TGTGCCTGGAGCCGAACTGGGACAGAGAACACTGAAGCTTTCTTT.

A few counts support this clone. V gene TRBV4-3 combines with J gene TRBJ2-2; D is unresolved. Germline loops: CDR1 LGHNA, CDR2 YSLEER. This CDR3 has 14 amino acids. V dropped 2 bases and J dropped 1 base, with 5 bases sitting between them. The chain's CDR3 is CASSQQRNTGELFF. In DNA, the CDR3 is TGCGCCAGCAGCCAACAAAGGAACACCGGGGAGCTGTTTTTT.

The chain combines TRBV29-1 with TRBJ1-1; 11 bases fit TRBD1. Germline V CDR1 and CDR2: SQVTM, ANQGSEA. The CDR3 length is 16 residues. Unmatched junction bases numbered 14, after V lost 4 bases and J lost 7 bases. CDR3 coding DNA: TGCAGCGTTGCTAATAGGGACAGGGGGAAAACGGGTGAAGCTTTCTTT. Translation: CSVANRDRGKTGEAFF.